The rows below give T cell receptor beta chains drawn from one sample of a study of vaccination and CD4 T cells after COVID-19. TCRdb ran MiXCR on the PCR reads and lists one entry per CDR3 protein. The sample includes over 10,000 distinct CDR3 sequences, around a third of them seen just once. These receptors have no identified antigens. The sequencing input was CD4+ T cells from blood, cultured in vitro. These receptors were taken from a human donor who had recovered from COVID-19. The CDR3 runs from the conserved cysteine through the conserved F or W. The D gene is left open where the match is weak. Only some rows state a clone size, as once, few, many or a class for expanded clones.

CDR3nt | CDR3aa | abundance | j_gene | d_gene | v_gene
TGTGCCAGCAGCTTTGGGCCCGGGCTAGGAGAGTACGAGCAGTACTTC | CASSFGPGLGEYEQYF | - | TRBJ2-7 | - | TRBV7-9
TGTGCCAGCAGCCCCGGTAGAGGGACTGGCGAGCAGTACTTC | CASSPGRGTGEQYF | - | TRBJ2-7 | - | TRBV4-2
TGCAGTGCCACCCGGGACAGGGCCTACGAGCAGTACTTC | CSATRDRAYEQYF | - | TRBJ2-7 | TRBD1 | TRBV20-1
TGTGCCTGGAGTGATGGCAGGGGCAGGAGTCAGCCCCAGCATTTT | CAWSDGRGRSQPQHF | - | TRBJ1-5 | - | TRBV30
TGTGCCATCAGTGAGTCCACTAGCGGGGGGACAACCTCCTACGAGCAGTACTTC | CAISESTSGGTTSYEQYF | - | TRBJ2-7 | TRBD2 | TRBV10-3
TGTGCCAGTTCCGCCAGAGAGACCCAGTACTTC | CASSARETQYF | few | TRBJ2-5 | - | TRBV7-9
TGTGCCAGCTCTAAAACCAGGGGAGCCTACGAGCAGTACTTC | CASSKTRGAYEQYF | - | TRBJ2-7 | - | TRBV6-1
TGTGCCAGCAGCTCGCTAGACAGAGCCTTCAATCAGCCCCAGCATTTT | CASSSLDRAFNQPQHF | - | TRBJ1-5 | - | TRBV7-2
TGCAGTGCTGGTGGGAGGAACCAAGAGACCCAGTACTTC | CSAGGRNQETQYF | - | TRBJ2-5 | - | TRBV20-1
TGTGCCAGCAGTTTATCAGCAGATACGCAGTATTTT | CASSLSADTQYF | - | TRBJ2-3 | - | TRBV12-3/TRBV12-4
TGTGCCAGCAGCTTAGACTCCTATGGCTACACCTTC | CASSLDSYGYTF | - | TRBJ1-2 | - | TRBV7-9
TGTGCCAGCTCCCCCGGACAGAATGAAAAACTGTTTTTT | CASSPGQNEKLFF | - | TRBJ1-4 | - | TRBV18
TGCAGTGTGGGACAGGGCGAGCCCCAGCATTTT | CSVGQGEPQHF | few | TRBJ1-5 | TRBD1 | TRBV20-1
TGTGCCAGCACCAAAGGACAGAGGAATTCACCCCTCCACTTT | CASTKGQRNSPLHF | - | TRBJ1-6 | - | TRBV6-1
TGCAGTGCTCTTTGGGCCGCGGAGACCCAGTACTTC | CSALWAAETQYF | - | TRBJ2-5 | - | TRBV20-1
TGTGCCAGCAGTGAAGGTAGCGGGTCGGATACGCAGTATTTT | CASSEGSGSDTQYF | few | TRBJ2-3 | TRBD2 | TRBV6-4
TGTGCCAGCAGCCCAAAAAGGCCTGGGACAGGGCCCACAGATACGCAGTATTTT | CASSPKRPGTGPTDTQYF | - | TRBJ2-3 | TRBD1 | TRBV7-2
TGCAGTGCTAAACAGGGGGCACAAGATACGCAGTATTTT | CSAKQGAQDTQYF | few | TRBJ2-3 | TRBD1 | TRBV20-1
TGTGCCAGTAGTTCCCTGCCGGGACTAAGAAGTTCCTACGAGCAGTACTTC | CASSSLPGLRSSYEQYF | - | TRBJ2-7 | TRBD2 | TRBV19
TGTGCCAGCTCACCAGAGACCCCGACAGTGAACACTGAAGCTTTCTTT | CASSPETPTVNTEAFF | - | TRBJ1-1 | - | TRBV18
TGCGCCAGCAGCCGGTCAGGCGGGACGTACAATGAGCAGTTCTTC | CASSRSGGTYNEQFF | - | TRBJ2-1 | - | TRBV4-1
TGTGCCAGCAGCCGCCTAACCCAAGCTTTCTTT | CASSRLTQAFF | - | TRBJ1-1 | - | TRBV5-8
TGTGCCAGTAGTTTTGCGGGAGTGGTTGGCAATGAGCAGTTCTTC | CASSFAGVVGNEQFF | few | TRBJ2-1 | TRBD2 | TRBV19
TGTGCCAGCAGTTACAGGAGCATGGGAGTAGCAGATACGCAGTATTTT | CASSYRSMGVADTQYF | few | TRBJ2-3 | - | TRBV6-2/TRBV6-3
TGTGCCAGCAGCCCGGGACAGGGTGTTTCACCCCTCCACTTT | CASSPGQGVSPLHF | - | TRBJ1-6 | TRBD1 | TRBV7-2
TGTGCCAGCAGTGCTAGACAGTCCTCCTACGAGCAGTACTTC | CASSARQSSYEQYF | few | TRBJ2-7 | - | TRBV2
TGTGCCAGCAGCTTAGGGGCGGGTTCTGGGGCCAACGTCCTGACTTTC | CASSLGAGSGANVLTF | - | TRBJ2-6 | - | TRBV7-2
TGTGCCAGCAGGTTGCAGGAGTGGGCTGAAGCTTTCTTT | CASRLQEWAEAFF | few | TRBJ1-1 | - | TRBV28
TGTGCCAGCTCCAGGCCGAGGGGAGGCACAGATACGCAGTATTTT | CASSRPRGGTDTQYF | few | TRBJ2-3 | - | TRBV18
TGTGCCAGCAGACCTAACACCGGGACAGGGGTCAATCAGCCCCAGCATTTT | CASRPNTGTGVNQPQHF | few | TRBJ1-5 | TRBD1 | TRBV12-3/TRBV12-4
TGTGCCAGCAGCTTGGCCTCGGGGGGACGTCAGCCCCAGCATTTT | CASSLASGGRQPQHF | few | TRBJ1-5 | - | TRBV5-8
TGTGCCAGCAGCTTGGTGGGGGATAATGATGATGAAAAACTGTTTTTT | CASSLVGDNDDEKLFF | - | TRBJ1-4 | - | TRBV5-5